This T cell receptor beta chain comes out of a study of blood T cells in healthy people across ages. The second PCR ran 7 to 11 cycles with a sample-barcoded 5' primer and J-beta primers. Each CDR3 protein gets one entry after TCRdb re-called the 5' RACE reads with MiXCR. The table shows over 1,500,000 distinct CDR3 sequences, with about 39% occurring only once. This clonotype was counted between two and nine times. This CDR3 spans 19 amino acids. Germline CDR1 is SGHTA and CDR2 is FQGNSA. V was pared by 3 bases and J by 0 bases, with 9 bases of the junction left unmatched. Sequencing was performed on blood. The TCR was taken from a human donor in good health. This chain links TRBV7-2 with TRBJ1-3, with 12 bases lining up with TRBD1. The CDR3 sequence is CASSLNSGQGAISGNTIYF. The DNA of the CDR3 is TGTGCCAGCAGCTTGAACTCGGGACAGGGGGCGATCTCTGGAAACACCATATATTTT.